The clone carrying this TCR beta chain occurred a few times. The method was immunoSEQ multiplex PCR; TCRdb's version includes in-frame clones alone and lacks a portion of them. The table includes about 150,000 clones, under 90% detected once. This specimen belongs to a study of control samples from healthy donors and cancer patients. This CDR3 contains 13 residues. Germline CDR1 is SGHTA and CDR2 is FQGTGA. The ends were cut back, 2 bases at V and 3 bases at J, with 7 bases in the middle. The TCR was taken from a man aged 25 to 45 in good health. The rearrangement joins TRBV7-3 to TRBJ1-1, with D perhaps TRBD1 (5 bases). Sequenced: blood. The CDR3 coding sequence is TGTGCCAGCAGCTTAGGGGGGGACACTGAAGCTTTCTTT. It codes for CASSLGGDTEAFF.